This TCR beta chain comes out of a study of T cell repertoires in cytomegalovirus infection. This clonotype was seen many times. TCRdb reanalysed the reads using MiXCR and keeps one entry per CDR3 protein. The table has 150,000 to 200,000 distinct CDR3 sequences, about a tenth seen once. Germline lookup yields CDR1 SGHTA and CDR2 FQGNSA. The CDR3 contains 15 residues. With 6 bases removed from V and 1 base from J, the gap between germline ends came to 10 bases. This receptor was identified in a human donor in good health (CMV status not recorded). Some clones in this sample may be carry-over from other donors' samples. The sample consisted of PBMCs. The genes are TRBV7-2 and TRBJ2-6; D perhaps matches TRBD1 (6 bases). In DNA, the CDR3 is TGTGCCAGCAGTTTCAGGGGATCTGGGGCCAACGTCCTGACTTTC. Residues: CASSFRGSGANVLTF.